The clone carrying this T cell receptor (beta chain) has a single count. The sample is drawn from a study of blood T cell repertoires in COVID-19. At the level of the study: Material from acute and convalescent COVID-19 was sourced from the United States, Italy and Spain.

V was clipped by 6 bases and J by 6 bases, with 18 bases between them. In germline, CDR1 is MDHEN, CDR2 SYDVKM. The CDR3 runs 14 residues. Using immunoSEQ multiplex PCR, the repertoire was profiled, and TCRdb retains in-frame clones only, with some absent. The repertoire holds about 130,000 clones, with about four fifths as singletons. The clonotype was recovered from a young man with COVID-19, enrolled during active disease. This chain joins TRBV28 and TRBJ2-7; D may be TRBD1 (6 bases). The sample was peripheral blood. Written as DNA, the CDR3 is TGTGCCAGCAGCAAGCAAGCATACAGGGTCGAGCAGTACTTC. Amino acid sequence: CASSKQAYRVEQYF.